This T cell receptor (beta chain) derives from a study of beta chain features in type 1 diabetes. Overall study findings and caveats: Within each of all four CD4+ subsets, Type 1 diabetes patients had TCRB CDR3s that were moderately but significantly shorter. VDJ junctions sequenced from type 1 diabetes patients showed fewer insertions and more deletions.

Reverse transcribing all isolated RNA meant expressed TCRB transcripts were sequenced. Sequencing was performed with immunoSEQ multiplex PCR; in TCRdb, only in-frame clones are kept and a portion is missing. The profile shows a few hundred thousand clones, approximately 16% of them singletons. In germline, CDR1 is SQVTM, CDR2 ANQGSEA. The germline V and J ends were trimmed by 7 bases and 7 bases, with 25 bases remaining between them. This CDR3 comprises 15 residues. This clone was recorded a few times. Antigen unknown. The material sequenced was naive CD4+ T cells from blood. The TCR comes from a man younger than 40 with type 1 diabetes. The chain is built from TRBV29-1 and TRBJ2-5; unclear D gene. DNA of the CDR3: TGCAGCGGCCTACAAGTACCCTACGACCTCGGGACCCAGTACTTC. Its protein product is CSGLQVPYDLGTQYF.